This T cell receptor beta chain derives from a study of identical twins' blood T cells. A previously described protocol, modified, built RNA-based TCR cDNA libraries. Sample barcodes were added at both library ends during cDNA synthesis. MiXCR was run by TCRdb on the 5' RACE reads, yielding one entry per CDR3 protein. The data contain a few hundred thousand distinct CDR3 sequences, about 28% of them singletons. This clonotype was picked up one time. What it binds is not known. Donors were six healthy women in three monozygous twin pairs. Overall study results and limits: Twins shared more top CDR3 clonotypes than unrelated donors did.

In germline, CDR1 is SNHLY, CDR2 FYNNEI. The V end was cut by 6 bases, the J end by 4 bases, with 13 bases between. This CDR3 has 14 residues. Sequencing was done on a sample of PBMCs. The J gene is TRBJ2-1, the V gene TRBV2; maybe TRBD2 (5 bases). The source of this sequence is a woman aged 18 to 55 in good health. CDR3 sequence reads: CASSASTSYNEQFF. CDR3 bases: TGTGCCAGCAGCGCCTCCACTAGTTACAATGAGCAGTTCTTC. Combining the CDR3 with reference TRBV2 and TRBJ2-1 gives the whole variable domain EPEVTQTPSHQVTQMGQEVILRCVPISNHLYFYWYRQILGQKVEFLVSFYNNEISEKSEIFDDQFSVERPDGSNFTLKIRSTKLEDSAMYFCASSASTSYNEQFFGPGTRLTVL.